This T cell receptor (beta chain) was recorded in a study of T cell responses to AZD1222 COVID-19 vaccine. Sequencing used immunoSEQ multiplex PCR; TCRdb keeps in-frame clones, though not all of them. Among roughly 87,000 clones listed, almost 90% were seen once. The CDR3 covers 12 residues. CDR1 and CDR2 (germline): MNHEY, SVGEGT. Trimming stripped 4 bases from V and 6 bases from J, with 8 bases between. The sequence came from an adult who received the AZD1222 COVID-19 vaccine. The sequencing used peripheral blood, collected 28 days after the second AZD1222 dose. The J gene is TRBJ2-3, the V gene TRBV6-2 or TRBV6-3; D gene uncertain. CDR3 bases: TGTGCCAGCAGTTCCTCTCGGGATACGCAGTATTTT. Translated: CASSSSRDTQYF.